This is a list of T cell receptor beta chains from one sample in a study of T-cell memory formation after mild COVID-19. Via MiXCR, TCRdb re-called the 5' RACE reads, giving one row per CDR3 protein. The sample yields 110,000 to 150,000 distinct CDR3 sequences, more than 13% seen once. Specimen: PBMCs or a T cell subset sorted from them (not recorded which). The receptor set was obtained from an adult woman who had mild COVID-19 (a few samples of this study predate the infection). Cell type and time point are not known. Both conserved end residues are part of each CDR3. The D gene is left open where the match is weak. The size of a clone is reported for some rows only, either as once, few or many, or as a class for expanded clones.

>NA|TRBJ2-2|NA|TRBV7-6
TGTGCCAGCAGCTCGGGGTTGGGGGCCGGGGAGCTGTTTTTT
CASSSGLGAGELFF
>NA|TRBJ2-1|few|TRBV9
TGTGCCAGCAGCCCGCTGGGAGGTGAAGTTGGCAATGAGCAGTTCTTC
CASSPLGGEVGNEQFF
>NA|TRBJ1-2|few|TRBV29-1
TGCAGCGTTGGGGACGGATCTAACTATGGCTACACCTTC
CSVGDGSNYGYTF
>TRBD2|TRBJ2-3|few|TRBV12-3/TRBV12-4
TGTGCCAGCAGTCATCGGACTAGCGGGGGAAATACGCAGTATTTT
CASSHRTSGGNTQYF
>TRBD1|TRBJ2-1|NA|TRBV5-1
TGCGCCAGCAGCCCGGGACAGGGGCTCAATGAGCAGTTCTTC
CASSPGQGLNEQFF
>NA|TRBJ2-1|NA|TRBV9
TGTGCCAGCAGCGTAGAGGCGTACAATGAGCAGTTCTTC
CASSVEAYNEQFF
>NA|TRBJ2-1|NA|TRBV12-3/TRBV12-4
TGTGCCAGCAGTTTAGCGGATAGCGGTTACAATGAGCAGTTCTTC
CASSLADSGYNEQFF
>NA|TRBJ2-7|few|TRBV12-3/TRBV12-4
TGTGCCAGCAGTTCCCATCACCGGGACCTAGAGCAGTACTTC
CASSSHHRDLEQYF
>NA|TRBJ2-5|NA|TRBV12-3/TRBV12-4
TGTGCCAGCAGTTTGTTCCGAGAGACCCAGTACTTC
CASSLFRETQYF
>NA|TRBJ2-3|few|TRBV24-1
TGTGCCACCAGTGTAGGGGTGGATTCTCTAGATACGCAGTATTTT
CATSVGVDSLDTQYF
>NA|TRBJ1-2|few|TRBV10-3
TGTGCCCCACCCGGCCCCGGACACTACACCTTC
CAPPGPGHYTF
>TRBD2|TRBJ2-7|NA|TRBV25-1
TGTGCCAGCGGGGACAAACCGGGGGGGGAGCAGTACTTC
CASGDKPGGEQYF
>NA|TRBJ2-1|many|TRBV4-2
TGTGCCAGCCGTCATGAGACCTACAATGAGCAGTTCTTC
CASRHETYNEQFF
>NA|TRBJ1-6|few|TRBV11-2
TGTGCCAGCAGCGAAACAGGAGGTCCCTCACCCCTCCACTTT
CASSETGGPSPLHF
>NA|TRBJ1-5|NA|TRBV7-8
TGTGCCAGCAGCCAGGAGGGGGGCTGGATGGGTCAGCCCCAGCATTTT
CASSQEGGWMGQPQHF
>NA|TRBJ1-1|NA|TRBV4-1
TGCGCCAGCAGCCCCGAATACAGGTGGAACACTGAAGCTTTCTTT
CASSPEYRWNTEAFF
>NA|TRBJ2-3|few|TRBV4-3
TGCGCCAGCAGCCAGTGGACCCCGGAGGGGACAGATACGCAGTATTTT
CASSQWTPEGTDTQYF
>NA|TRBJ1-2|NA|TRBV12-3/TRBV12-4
TGTGCCAGCAGTGTCGGGGGCCTCGGTAACTATGGCTACACCTTC
CASSVGGLGNYGYTF
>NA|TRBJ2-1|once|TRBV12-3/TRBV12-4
TGTGCCAGCAGTTTTTCGGAGGGCTATGAGCAGTTCTTC
CASSFSEGYEQFF
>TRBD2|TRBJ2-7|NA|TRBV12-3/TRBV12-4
TGTGCCAGCAGTTTATTACTAGCGGTACACTACGAGCAGTACTTC
CASSLLLAVHYEQYF
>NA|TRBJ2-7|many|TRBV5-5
TGTGCCAGCAGCTTGGATTCTTCGGGAGCCCTGTACGAGCAGTACTTC
CASSLDSSGALYEQYF
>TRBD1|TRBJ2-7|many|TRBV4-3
TGCGCCAGCAGCCCTCAGGGACAGGGTGGCTACGAGCAGTACTTC
CASSPQGQGGYEQYF
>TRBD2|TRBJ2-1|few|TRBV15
TGTGCCACCAGCAGTCTAGCGAGCGGGAGTATCTACAATGAGCAGTTCTTC
CATSSLASGSIYNEQFF
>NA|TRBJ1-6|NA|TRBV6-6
TGTGCCAGCAGTTATACCAGCCTTGGAGGTTATAATTCACCCCTCCACTTT
CASSYTSLGGYNSPLHF
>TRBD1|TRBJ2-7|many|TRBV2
TGTGCCAGCAGTGAGGGACAGACCTACGAGCAGTACTTC
CASSEGQTYEQYF
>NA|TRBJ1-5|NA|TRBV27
TGTGCCAGCAGTTTATACGCAGGGCTGAATCAGCCCCAGCATTTT
CASSLYAGLNQPQHF
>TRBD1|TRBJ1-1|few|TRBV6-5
TGTGCCAGCAGTTACCCATTGACAGGGGGTAACACTGAAGCTTTCTTT
CASSYPLTGGNTEAFF
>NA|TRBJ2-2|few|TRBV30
TGTGCCTGGAGTACCGGGGAGCTGTTTTTT
CAWSTGELFF
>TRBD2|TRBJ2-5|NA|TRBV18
TGTGCCAGCTCATACAAGGGCCTAGCGGGATCACAAGGGACCCAGTACTTC
CASSYKGLAGSQGTQYF
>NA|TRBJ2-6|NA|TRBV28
TGTGCCAGCAGTGTAGGCAGGGCAGGGGCCAACGTCCTGACTTTC
CASSVGRAGANVLTF
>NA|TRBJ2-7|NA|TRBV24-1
TGTGCCACGAACCCGGCAGAAAGGGCCTACGAGCAGTACTTC
CATNPAERAYEQYF
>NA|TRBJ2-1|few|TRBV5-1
TGCGCCAGCAGCTTGGTGGGGGGGGCAGGCCCCTACAATGAGCAGTTCTTC
CASSLVGGAGPYNEQFF
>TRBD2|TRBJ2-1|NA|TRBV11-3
TGTGCCAGCAGCCCGCGGTGGGTTAGCGGGGTTTCCTACAATGAGCAGTTCTTC
CASSPRWVSGVSYNEQFF
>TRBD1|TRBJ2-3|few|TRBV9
TGTGCCAGCACCGCAGGGGGAGTGGGTCCGGATACGCAGTATTTT
CASTAGGVGPDTQYF
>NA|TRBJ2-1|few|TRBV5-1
TGCGCCAGCAGACCGGTCGGGGACATCAATGAGCAGTTCTTC
CASRPVGDINEQFF
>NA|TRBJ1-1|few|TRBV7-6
TGTGCCAGCAGTTTAGGGGGGGGGAACACTGAAGCTTTCTTT
CASSLGGGNTEAFF
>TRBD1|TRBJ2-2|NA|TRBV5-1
TGCGCCAGCAGCCGGGACAGGGTTGCCGGGGAGCTGTTTTTT
CASSRDRVAGELFF
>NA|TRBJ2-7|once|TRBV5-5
TGTGCCAGCAGCTTGGGTCGTATGTGGGAGCAGTACTTC
CASSLGRMWEQYF
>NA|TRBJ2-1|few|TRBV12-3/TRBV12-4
TGTGCCAGCAGTCGTGGCAGGGGATCTGATGAGCAGTTCTTC
CASSRGRGSDEQFF
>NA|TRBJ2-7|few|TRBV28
TGTGCCAGCCGACTACAGGGCGGCTACGAGCAGTACTTC
CASRLQGGYEQYF
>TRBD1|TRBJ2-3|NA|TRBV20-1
TGCAGTGCTCGACAGGGTTATAGCACAGATACGCAGTATTTT
CSARQGYSTDTQYF
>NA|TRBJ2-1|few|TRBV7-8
TGTGCCAGCAGCGCGGGACTGCTAAATCACAATGAGCAGTTCTTC
CASSAGLLNHNEQFF
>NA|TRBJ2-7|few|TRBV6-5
TGTGCCAGCAGTCTCACAGGGTGGGAGCAGTACTTC
CASSLTGWEQYF
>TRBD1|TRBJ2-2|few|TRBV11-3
TGTGCCAGCAACCCACAGGGGGTGGACACCGGGGAGCTGTTTTTT
CASNPQGVDTGELFF
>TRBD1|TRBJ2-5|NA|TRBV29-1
TGCAGCGTTGAAGAGGCACGACAGGCAAAGAACCGACCCGGGACAGGGAGGGAGACCCAGTACTTC
CSVEEARQAKNRPGTGRETQYF
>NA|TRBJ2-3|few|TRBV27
TGTGCCAGCAGTCACAACACAGATACGCAGTATTTT
CASSHNTDTQYF
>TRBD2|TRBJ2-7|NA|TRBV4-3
TGCGCCAGCAGCCAAGATGAAGGGTCGGCGACTAGCGGATCCTACGAGCAGTACTTC
CASSQDEGSATSGSYEQYF
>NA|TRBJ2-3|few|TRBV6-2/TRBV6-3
TGTGCCAGCAGTGGTCGGGGTGGTAGCAGCCCAGATACGCAGTATTTT
CASSGRGGSSPDTQYF
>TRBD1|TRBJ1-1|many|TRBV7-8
TGCGCCAGCAGCTTGGGGACAGAGAACACTGAAGCTTTCTTT
CASSLGTENTEAFF
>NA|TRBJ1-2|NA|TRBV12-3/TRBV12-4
TGTGCCAGCGGCCGTTTGGGGGCGGGTGGCTACACCTTC
CASGRLGAGGYTF